The 26 T cell receptor beta chains given below trace back to one sample, sequenced in a study of blood T cell repertoires in COVID-19. The table came from immunoSEQ multiplex PCR; TCRdb's copy has only in-frame clones and leaves some out. This sample has around 140,000 clones, with over 65% found just once. The sequencing input was peripheral blood. These receptors originate from a human donor in a cohort sampled during active COVID-19.

The V and J genes are TRBV9 and TRBJ2-2; 9 positions match TRBD1. From germline, CDR1 is SGDLS and CDR2 YYNGEE. V gave up 2 bases and J gave up 3 bases; unmatched junction bases: 5. The CDR3 consists of 16 residues. This CDR3 reads CASSVSTGGDTGELFF. CDR3 nucleotides: TGTGCCAGCAGCGTTTCGACAGGGGGAGACACCGGGGAGCTGTTTTTT.

V and J are TRBV7-3 and TRBJ2-7; possible D gene TRBD1, 5 bases. The CDR3 contains 15 residues. V was clipped by 4 bases and J by 6 bases, with 19 bases between them. Germline loops: CDR1 SGHTA, CDR2 FQGTGA. The CDR3 here is CASSWGMTEMSEQYF. The CDR3 DNA is TGTGCCAGCAGCTGGGGCATGACTGAAATGAGCGAGCAGTACTTC.

This clone was observed many times. The chain links TRBV2 to TRBJ2-7; TRBD2 might be the D (6 bases). The CDR3 runs 13 residues. Germline assignment: CDR1 SNHLY and CDR2 FYNNEI. V was pared by 3 bases and J by 5 bases, with 11 bases between. CDR3 protein: CASSDGSPDEQYF. The DNA for the CDR3 is TGTGCCAGCAGTGACGGGAGTCCGGACGAGCAGTACTTC.

The V gene is TRBV2, the J gene TRBJ2-2; D is unclear. The germline V and J ends were trimmed by 1 base and 5 bases, with 11 bases remaining between them. CDR3 length: 15 residues. Germline CDR1 SNHLY, CDR2 FYNNEI. As DNA, the CDR3 is TGTGCCAGCAGTGAAGAGCGACGGCAGACCGGGGAGCTGTTTTTT. Translated: CASSEERRQTGELFF.

This clone was seen a few times. The genes are TRBV5-1 and TRBJ1-1; TRBD1 agrees at 7 bases. Germline loops: CDR1 SGHRS, CDR2 YFSETQ. The CDR3 loop spans 15 amino acids. V was clipped by 0 bases and J by 0 bases; unmatched bases: 2. CDR3 in amino acids: CASSLAQGVNTEAFF. In DNA form, the CDR3 reads TGCGCCAGCAGCTTGGCCCAGGGGGTGAACACTGAAGCTTTCTTT. The whole variable domain, filled in from reference TRBV5-1 and TRBJ1-1, reads KAGVTQTPRYLIKTRGQQVTLSCSPISGHRSVSWYQQTPGQGLQFLFEYFSETQRNKGNFPGRFSGRQFSNSRSEMNVSTLELGDSALYLCASSLAQGVNTEAFFGQGTRLTVV.

This chain joins TRBV28 and TRBJ1-1, with 8 bases that match TRBD1. There are 14 residues in the CDR3. In germline, CDR1 is MDHEN, CDR2 SYDVKM. V gave up 5 bases and J gave up 11 bases; unmatched junction bases: 13. The CDR3 reads CASSLTGVVTRAFF. The CDR3 nucleotides are TGTGCCAGCAGTCTGACAGGGGTTGTGACTCGGGCTTTCTTT.

V usage is TRBV6-1 and J usage is TRBJ1-4; 10 positions match TRBD1. The V and J ends lost 2 bases and 0 bases, in that order; junction bases with no gene match: 6. CDR1 and CDR2 (germline): MNHNS, SASEGT. The CDR3 length is 18 residues. The DNA for the CDR3 is TGTGCCAGCAGTGAAAAGGGACAGGGGTTTGCAACTAATGAAAAACTGTTTTTT. This sequence encodes CASSEKGQGFATNEKLFF.

The V and J genes are TRBV6-5 and TRBJ2-7; 9 bases fit TRBD2. Germline CDR1 and CDR2: MNHEY and SVGAGI. V was clipped by 6 bases and J by 9 bases; unmatched bases: 12. The CDR3 covers 14 residues. The CDR3 nucleotides read TGTGCCAGCAGCCTATCTAGCGGGGCAGTCGTGCAGTACTTC. Amino acids: CASSLSSGAVVQYF.

The rearrangement links TRBV5-1 to TRBJ2-3; 12 bases map to TRBD2. The germline CDR1 and CDR2 sequences are SGHRS and YFSETQ. The junction had 4 bases not matched to a gene; V was cut back by 4 bases and J by 1 base. This CDR3 contains 16 residues. CDR3 protein: CASSVLAGGGTDTQYF. The CDR3 DNA is TGCGCCAGCAGCGTACTAGCGGGGGGCGGCACAGATACGCAGTATTTT.

This chain links TRBV19 with TRBJ1-1; D might be TRBD1 (5 bases). The CDR3 sequence is 16 residues long. Germline V CDR1 and CDR2: LNHDA, SQIVND (reference sequence). The V gene lost 3 bases and the J gene lost 3 bases, with 17 bases spanning the gap. The CDR3 sequence is CASSIHQGPGDTEAFF. The CDR3 DNA is TGTGCCAGTAGTATCCACCAGGGACCGGGGGACACTGAAGCTTTCTTT.

The chain uses TRBV6-4 and TRBJ2-5; TRBD1 matches at 7 bases. The CDR3 runs 17 residues. The V gene's germline CDR1 is MRHNA and CDR2 SNTAGT. V lost 2 bases and J lost 5; bases outside the gene matches: 14. DNA for the CDR3: TGTGCCAGCAGTGACATCGGACAGGTCCGAAGGGGGGAGACCCAGTACTTC. Translation: CASSDIGQVRRGETQYF.

The V and J genes are TRBV5-6 and TRBJ1-5; D gene ambiguous. Trimming took 0 bases from V and 9 from J, leaving 13 bases between them. Germline CDR1 is SGHDT and CDR2 is YYEEEE. The CDR3 is made up of 14 amino acids. CDR3 loop: CASSLAGPGMPQHF. As DNA, the CDR3 is TGTGCCAGCAGCTTGGCCGGGCCCGGGATGCCCCAGCATTTT.

The chain carries TRBV7-9 and TRBJ2-3; D might be TRBD1 (5 bases). The V gene lost 1 base and the J gene lost 5 bases, with 13 bases spanning the gap. The CDR3 extends over 15 amino acids. Germline V CDR1 and CDR2: SEHNR, FQNEAQ (reference sequence). CDR3 in DNA: TGTGCCAGCAGCTTAGTGACAGACTCCGGAGATACGCAGTATTTT. Protein: CASSLVTDSGDTQYF.

The chain uses TRBV7-6 and TRBJ1-3; D may be TRBD1 (6 bases). V was clipped by 5 bases and J by 3 bases, with 14 bases between them. Germline values: CDR1 SGHVS, CDR2 FNYEAQ. The CDR3 has 15 amino acids. The CDR3 reads CASSLAPGVGNTIYF. CDR3 sequence (DNA): TGTGCCAGCAGCCTGGCGCCAGGGGTTGGAAACACCATATATTTT.

The CDR3 spells CASSLADRVGYNSPLHF. As DNA, the CDR3 is TGCGCCAGCAGCTTGGCGGACAGGGTAGGCTATAATTCACCCCTCCACTTT. The chain joins TRBV5-1 to TRBJ1-6; 8 bases match TRBD1. V was clipped by 0 bases and J by 3 bases; unmatched bases: 5. The CDR3 contains 17 residues. CDR1 is SGHRS and CDR2 is YFSETQ in the germline V gene.

V gene TRBV7-9 combines with J gene TRBJ1-6, with a weak D call TRBD1 (6 bases). CDR1 and CDR2 from the germline V gene are SEHNR and FQNEAQ (reference sequence). The CDR3 extends over 14 amino acids. The V and J ends lost 1 base and 14 bases respectively, with 15 bases between them. CDR3 sequence reads: CASSLVTGRVTLHF. The CDR3 DNA sequence: TGTGCCAGCAGCTTAGTTACAGGGCGGGTCACCCTCCACTTT.

This clone was observed a single time. The J gene is TRBJ2-7, the V gene TRBV6-5; TRBD2 is a possible D gene (5 bases). CDR1 is MNHEY, CDR2 SVGAGI, per germline. The CDR3 contains 14 residues. Trimming removed 11 bases at V and 0 bases at J, with 17 bases between. CDR3 in amino acids: CAGGPLLDSYEQYV. The CDR3 DNA reads TGTGCCGGAGGTCCATTGTTGGACTCCTACGAGCAGTACGTC.

The rearrangement uses TRBV18 and TRBJ2-7, with D perhaps TRBD2 (6 bases). The CDR3 is 15 residues long. Germline-derived CDR1 and CDR2 are KGHSH and LQKENI. The V gene lost 6 bases and the J gene lost 5 bases, with 20 bases spanning the gap. CDR3 in amino acids: CASSIGGGEAHEQYF. The CDR3 coding sequence is TGTGCCAGCTCTATAGGTGGCGGGGAAGCTCACGAGCAGTACTTC.

J is TRBJ2-5 and V is TRBV19, with a tentative D call TRBD2 (6 bases). In germline, CDR1 is LNHDA, CDR2 SQIVND (reference sequence). The CDR3 totals 15 residues. Trimming took 4 bases from V and 5 from J, leaving 17 bases between them. CDR3 DNA: TGTGCCAGTAGTACGCCGGGACTCCCCGGGGAGACCCAGTACTTC. It encodes CASSTPGLPGETQYF.

The rearrangement uses TRBV12-3 or TRBV12-4 and TRBJ1-5; D is ambiguous. Trimming shortened V by 4 bases and J by 6 bases, and 10 bases separated the two germline ends. This CDR3 is 13 amino acids long. The DNA of the CDR3 is TGTGCCAGCAGTTACGATCCCGGTCAGCCCCAGCATTTT. Translated, it gives CASSYDPGQPQHF.

The chain links TRBV11-1 to TRBJ1-2, with 9 bases aligning to TRBD1. Germline V lookup: CDR1 SGHAT, CDR2 FQDESV (reference sequence). After removal of 4 bases from V and 4 bases from J, the junction contained 7 bases not matched to a gene. There are 15 residues in the CDR3. The CDR3 region is CASSSGQGLSYGYTF. CDR3 bases: TGTGCCAGCAGCTCCGGACAGGGGTTGAGCTATGGCTACACCTTC.

The chain employs TRBV9 and TRBJ1-2; unclear D gene. The CDR3 consists of 12 residues. Germline assignment: CDR1 SGDLS and CDR2 YYNGEE. V lost 0 bases, J lost 8 bases, and 8 bases lay in between. This CDR3 reads CASSVEEGGYTF. The CDR3 DNA reads as TGTGCCAGCAGCGTAGAAGAGGGAGGCTACACCTTC.

The table lists this clone with a few counts. The gene calls are TRBV5-1 and TRBJ2-7; 9 bases are a match to TRBD1. The length of the CDR3 is 14 residues. Germline V gene lookup returns CDR1 SGHRS and CDR2 YFSETQ. Trimming removed 3 bases from V and 2 bases from J; junction bases left unmatched: 3. The CDR3 protein is CASSSGTGTYEQYF. CDR3 DNA: TGCGCCAGCAGCTCCGGGACAGGGACCTACGAGCAGTACTTC.

This clone occurred a few times. This chain uses TRBV28 with TRBJ1-1; weak D call: TRBD1 (5 bases). The germline V gene encodes CDR1 MDHEN and CDR2 SYDVKM. This CDR3 is built from 16 residues. Trimming removed 6 bases from V and 1 base from J, with 18 bases in between. The CDR3 region is CASSPSEGRTNTEAFF. The CDR3 DNA sequence: TGTGCCAGCAGCCCCTCTGAGGGGAGGACGAACACTGAAGCTTTCTTT.

This chain links TRBV2 with TRBJ1-4; TRBD1 matches at 7 bases. Germline V gene lookup returns CDR1 SNHLY and CDR2 FYNNEI. CDR3 length: 16 amino acids. With 2 bases clipped from V and 4 bases from J, the junction kept 7 bases outside the gene matches. CDR3 sequence: CASSERPTGFNEKLFF. The CDR3 DNA is TGTGCCAGCAGTGAACGACCGACAGGGTTTAATGAAAAACTGTTTTTT.

The CDR3 here is CSASKGQGVTEAFF. The CDR3 DNA reads TGCAGTGCTAGTAAGGGACAGGGGGTTACTGAAGCTTTCTTT. This sequence joins TRBV20-1 and TRBJ1-1; 11 nucleotides match TRBD1. Germline loops: CDR1 DFQATT, CDR2 SNEGSKA (reference sequence). V was pared by 3 bases and J by 5 bases, with 5 bases of the junction left unmatched. CDR3 size: 14 residues.